The 14 T cell receptor beta chains listed next were all sequenced from one sample in a study of blood T cell repertoires in COVID-19. Using immunoSEQ multiplex PCR, the repertoire was profiled, and TCRdb retains in-frame clones only, with some absent. The table includes 150,000 to 200,000 clones, approximately 95% detected once. The sequenced sample was peripheral blood. The receptors were gathered from a woman in her fifties or sixties with acute or convalescent COVID-19.

J is TRBJ2-7 and V is TRBV5-8, with TRBD2 matching 7 bases. In germline, CDR1 is SGHTS, CDR2 YDEGEE. The trim removed 1 base at V and 0 bases at J, leaving 4 bases unmatched. This CDR3 contains 15 residues. For the CDR3, the DNA is TGTGCCAGCAGCTTGTTGCGGGGGAGCTCCTACGAGCAGTACTTC. As protein: CASSLLRGSSYEQYF.

This chain links TRBV5-4 with TRBJ1-4; D remains unclear. The germline V gene encodes CDR1 SGHNT and CDR2 YYREEE (reference sequence). V was trimmed by 1 base and J by 8 bases, leaving 12 bases between them. The CDR3 spans 14 residues. The DNA of the CDR3 is TGTGCCAGCAGCTTGTGGGCTAATAGGGAAAAACTGTTTTTT. Translating it yields CASSLWANREKLFF.

J is TRBJ2-3 and V is TRBV24-1, with TRBD1 matching over 8 bases. V trimming: 3 bases; J trimming: 9 bases; junction bases outside the gene matches: 10. The germline V gene has CDR1 KGHDR and CDR2 SFDVKD. The CDR3 extends over 15 amino acids. The DNA of the CDR3 is TGTGCCACCAGTGATATGAGGACAGGGAGATGGACGCAGTATTTT. Residues: CATSDMRTGRWTQYF.

The rearrangement links TRBV28 to TRBJ2-7; D unclear. V lost 2 bases, J lost 7 bases, and 9 bases lay in between. This CDR3 contains 12 residues. Germline assignment: CDR1 MDHEN and CDR2 SYDVKM. The CDR3: CASSLPPREQYF. CDR3 nucleotide sequence: TGTGCCAGCAGTTTACCCCCCCGGGAGCAGTACTTC.

This chain connects TRBV11-1 to TRBJ1-4; 8 bases match TRBD1. This CDR3 spans 15 amino acids. Germline trimming cut 3 bases from V and 4 bases from J; bases unmatched to any gene: 4. CDR1 is SGHAT, CDR2 FQDESV, per germline (reference sequence). CDR3 nucleotide sequence: TGTGCCAGCAGCTTCGGCAGGGGGCTTAATGAAAAACTGTTTTTT. Encoded protein: CASSFGRGLNEKLFF.

The CDR3 reads CASSREGSTDTQYF. CDR3 in DNA: TGTGCCAGTTCCAGGGAAGGGAGCACAGATACGCAGTATTTT. The chain combines TRBV19 with TRBJ2-3, with D perhaps TRBD1 (5 bases). Germline V gives CDR1 LNHDA, CDR2 SQIVND (reference sequence). V gave up 8 bases and J gave up 0 bases, with 12 bases separating them. The CDR3 contains 14 residues. Full variable domain (outside the CDR3, taken from reference TRBV19 and TRBJ2-3): DGGITQSPKYLFRKEGQNVTLSCEQNLNHDAMYWYRQDPGQGLRLIYYSQIVNDFQKGDIAEGYSVSREKKESFPLTVTSAQKNPTAFYLCASSREGSTDTQYFGPGTRLTVL.

This clone was counted a single time. V is TRBV30 and J is TRBJ2-3; D uncertain. V was shortened by 4 bases and J by 4 bases, with 6 bases between the two germline ends. CDR1 and CDR2 from the germline V gene are GTSNPN and SVGIG (reference sequence). CDR3 length: 11 residues. The CDR3 region is CAWKRSDTQYF. CDR3 nucleotides: TGTGCCTGGAAGCGTTCAGATACGCAGTATTTT.

The chain employs TRBV2 and TRBJ1-6, with 7 bases that match TRBD1. Germline CDR1 and CDR2: SNHLY and FYNNEI. The CDR3 is 15 amino acids. J gave up 7 bases and V 6 bases, and 9 bases lay outside the gene matches. In DNA form, the CDR3 reads TGTGCCAGCAGCCCAAGACAGGGCTCGAATTCACCCCTCCACTTT. Protein product: CASSPRQGSNSPLHF. The full variable domain, in which reference TRBV2 and TRBJ1-6 provide the parts outside the CDR3, is EPEVTQTPSHQVTQMGQEVILRCVPISNHLYFYWYRQILGQKVEFLVSFYNNEISEKSEIFDDQFSVERPDGSNFTLKIRSTKLEDSAMYFCASSPRQGSNSPLHFGNGTRLTVT.

This rearrangement joins TRBV7-2 to TRBJ1-6; 7 nucleotides align to TRBD1. The CDR3 spans 16 residues. CDR1 is SGHTA and CDR2 is FQGNSA in the germline V gene. The V segment lost 5 bases and the J segment 0 bases; nucleotides outside the gene matches: 4. The CDR3 sequence: CASSTTGSSYNSPLHF. DNA for the CDR3: TGTGCCAGCAGCACGACAGGGAGCTCCTATAATTCACCCCTCCACTTT.

This clone was observed a handful of times. The J gene is TRBJ1-5, the V gene TRBV3-1 (or the pseudogene TRBV3-2); D is possibly TRBD1 (5 bases). The CDR3 is 14 residues long. From germline, CDR1 is LGHDT and CDR2 YNNKEL (reference sequence). V was clipped by 6 bases and J by 0 bases, with 9 bases between them. The CDR3 nucleotides are TGTGCCAGCAGTAGGGGTGTTAGCAATCAGCCCCAGCATTTT. It is translated as CASSRGVSNQPQHF.

The V and J genes are TRBV3-1 (or the pseudogene TRBV3-2) and TRBJ1-2; unclear D gene. V was shortened by 1 base and J by 6 bases, with 15 bases between the two germline ends. The germline CDR1 and CDR2 sequences are LGHDT and YNNKEL (reference sequence). The CDR3 extends over 15 amino acids. CDR3 protein: CASSQVEELSNGYTF. Written as DNA, the CDR3 is TGTGCCAGCAGCCAAGTAGAGGAGTTGAGTAATGGCTACACCTTC.

The gene calls are TRBV4-3 and TRBJ1-4; 7 bases are shared with TRBD1. J was trimmed by 8 bases and V by 2 bases; bases with no gene match: 8. Germline V CDR1 and CDR2: LGHNA, YSLEER. The CDR3 runs to 15 residues. The CDR3 loop reads CASSQTGAPGEKLFF. CDR3 nucleotide sequence: TGCGCCAGCAGCCAAACAGGGGCGCCGGGCGAAAAACTGTTTTTT.

The chain employs TRBV24-1 and TRBJ2-2; weak D call: TRBD1 (6 bases). Germline V gene data show CDR1 as KGHDR and CDR2 as SFDVKD. Deletions cut 2 bases from V and 5 bases from J, with 14 bases between. The CDR3 covers 16 residues. The CDR3 sequence is CATSDSWTARTGELFF. CDR3 in DNA: TGTGCCACCAGTGATTCCTGGACAGCTAGGACCGGGGAGCTGTTTTTT.

The gene calls are TRBV7-2 and TRBJ1-1; D gene ambiguous. Per the germline V gene, CDR1 is SGHTA and CDR2 is FQGNSA. The CDR3 sequence is 15 residues long. V shed 5 bases and J shed 4 bases, with 17 bases lying between them. In DNA, the CDR3 is TGTGCCAGCAGCCTAGTAGTGGAGAGAACCACTGAAGCTTTCTTT. Amino acid sequence: CASSLVVERTTEAFF.